This T cell receptor (beta chain) stems from a study of T cells in localized non-small cell lung cancer. Study findings and constraints: Those with higher blood T cell density had longer overall survival. Adjacent lung exhibited a median of about 50 among the 100 most abundant tumor clones.

Only in-frame clones appear in the TCRdb table, and some are missing; sequencing was by immunoSEQ multiplex PCR. The data hold over 20,000 clones, with approximately 86% observed a single time. The CDR3 length is 18 residues. V lost 0 bases, J lost 0 bases, and 15 bases lay in between. The germline V gene encodes CDR1 SGHDN and CDR2 FVKESK. Turning to this clone: The antigen remains undetermined.

This specimen consisted of peripheral blood, obtained before any cancer treatment. This TCR came from a female donor older than 55 with stage I lung adenocarcinoma. The J gene is TRBJ1-3, the V gene TRBV14; D is uncertain. CDR3 sequence reads: CASSQDYYGVFSGNTIYF. The CDR3, as DNA: TGTGCCAGCAGCCAAGATTATTACGGGGTGTTCTCTGGAAACACCATATATTTT.